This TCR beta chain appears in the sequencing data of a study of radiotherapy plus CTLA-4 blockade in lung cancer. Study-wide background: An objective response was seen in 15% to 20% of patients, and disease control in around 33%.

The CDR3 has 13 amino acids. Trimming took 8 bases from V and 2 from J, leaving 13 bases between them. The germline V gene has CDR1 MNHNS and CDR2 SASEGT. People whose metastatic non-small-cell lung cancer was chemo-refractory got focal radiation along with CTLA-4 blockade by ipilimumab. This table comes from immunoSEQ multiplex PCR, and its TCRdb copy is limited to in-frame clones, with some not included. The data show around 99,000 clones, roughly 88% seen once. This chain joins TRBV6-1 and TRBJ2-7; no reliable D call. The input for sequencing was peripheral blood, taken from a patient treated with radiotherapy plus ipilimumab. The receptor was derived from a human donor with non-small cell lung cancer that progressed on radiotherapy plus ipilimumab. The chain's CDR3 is CASGSGIAYEQYF. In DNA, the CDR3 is TGTGCCAGCGGTAGTGGTATTGCCTACGAGCAGTACTTC.